The clone carrying this T cell receptor beta chain came up a few times. Antigen specificity is unknown. The V gene end was trimmed by 4 bases and the J gene end by 7 bases; junction bases not matched to a gene: 9. The CDR3 is 14 amino acids. This specimen comes from a study of T cell repertoires in cytomegalovirus infection. Study-level information: Through public TCR beta signatures, both CMV infection and matching HLA type were indicated. General observations from the study: Within the response measured ex vivo, HLA-C-restricted CMV-specific TCR beta clonotypes were dominant.

One entry per CDR3 protein results from TCRdb running MiXCR on the reads. The table records a few hundred thousand distinct CDR3 sequences, roughly 22% of them present only once. This TCR derives from a human donor in good health (CMV status not recorded). Some clones in this sample may be carry-over from other donors' samples. The chain recombines TRBV12-3 or TRBV12-4 with TRBJ1-1, with 7 positions matching TRBD1. The sequenced material came from CD8+ T cells from PBMCs. The CDR3 loop reads CASSSTGPNYEAFF. The CDR3 nucleotides are TGTGCCAGCAGTTCGACAGGGCCGAACTATGAAGCTTTCTTT.